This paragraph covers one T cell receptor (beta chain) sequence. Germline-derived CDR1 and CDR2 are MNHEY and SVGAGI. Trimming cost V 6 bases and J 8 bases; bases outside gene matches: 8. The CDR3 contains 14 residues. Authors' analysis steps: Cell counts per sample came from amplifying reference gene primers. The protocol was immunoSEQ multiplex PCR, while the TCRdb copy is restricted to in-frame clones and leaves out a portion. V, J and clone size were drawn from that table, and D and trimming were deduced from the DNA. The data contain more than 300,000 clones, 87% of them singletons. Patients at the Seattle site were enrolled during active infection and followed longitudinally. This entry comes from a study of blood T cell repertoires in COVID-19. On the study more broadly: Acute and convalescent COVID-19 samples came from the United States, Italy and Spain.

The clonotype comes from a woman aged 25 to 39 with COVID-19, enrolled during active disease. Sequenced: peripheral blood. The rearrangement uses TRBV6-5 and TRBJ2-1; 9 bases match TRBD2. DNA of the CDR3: TGTGCCAGCAGCCCGGGACTAGCTATCGATGAGCAGTTCTTC. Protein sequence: CASSPGLAIDEQFF.